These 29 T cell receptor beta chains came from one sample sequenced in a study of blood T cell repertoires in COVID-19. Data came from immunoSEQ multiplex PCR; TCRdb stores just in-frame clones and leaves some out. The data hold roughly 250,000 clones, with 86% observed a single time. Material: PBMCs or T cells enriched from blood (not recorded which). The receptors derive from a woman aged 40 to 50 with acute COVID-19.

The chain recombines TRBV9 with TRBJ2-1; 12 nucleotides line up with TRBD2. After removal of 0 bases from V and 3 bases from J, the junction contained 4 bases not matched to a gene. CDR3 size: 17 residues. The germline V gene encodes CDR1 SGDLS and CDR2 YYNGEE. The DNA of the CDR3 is TGTGCCAGCAGCGTAGTGGCTAGCGGGGGGGACTACAATGAGCAGTTCTTC. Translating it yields CASSVVASGGDYNEQFF.

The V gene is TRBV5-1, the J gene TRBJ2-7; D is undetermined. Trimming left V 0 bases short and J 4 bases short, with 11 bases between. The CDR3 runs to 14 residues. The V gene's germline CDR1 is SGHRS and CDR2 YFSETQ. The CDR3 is CASSLGHIDYEQYF. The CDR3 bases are TGCGCCAGCAGCTTGGGGCATATCGATTACGAGCAGTACTTC.

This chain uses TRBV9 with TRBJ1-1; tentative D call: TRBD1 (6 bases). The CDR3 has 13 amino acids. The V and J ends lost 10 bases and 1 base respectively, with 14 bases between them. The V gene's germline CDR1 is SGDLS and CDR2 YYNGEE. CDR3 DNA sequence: TGTGCCTCAGGACAGAGGGCGAACACTGAAGCTTTCTTT. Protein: CASGQRANTEAFF.

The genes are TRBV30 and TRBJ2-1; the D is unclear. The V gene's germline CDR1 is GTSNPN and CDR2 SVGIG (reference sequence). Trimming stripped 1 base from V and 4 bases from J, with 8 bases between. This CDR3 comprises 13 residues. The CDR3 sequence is CAWSENRYNEQFF. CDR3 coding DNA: TGTGCCTGGAGTGAAAATCGGTACAATGAGCAGTTCTTC.

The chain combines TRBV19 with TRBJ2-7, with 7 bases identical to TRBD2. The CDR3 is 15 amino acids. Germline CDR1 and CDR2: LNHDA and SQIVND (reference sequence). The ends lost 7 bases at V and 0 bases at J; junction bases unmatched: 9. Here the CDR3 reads CASTDGKRGSYEQYF. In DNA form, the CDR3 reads TGTGCCAGTACCGATGGGAAGCGGGGCTCCTACGAGCAGTACTTC.

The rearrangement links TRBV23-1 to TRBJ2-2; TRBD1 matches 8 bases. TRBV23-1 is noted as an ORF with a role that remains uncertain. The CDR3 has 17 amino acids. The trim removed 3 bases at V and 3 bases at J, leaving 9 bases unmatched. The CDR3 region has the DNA TGCGCCAGCAGTCATAGTGCAGGGGGCACCGACACCGGGGAGCTGTTTTTT. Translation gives CASSHSAGGTDTGELFF.

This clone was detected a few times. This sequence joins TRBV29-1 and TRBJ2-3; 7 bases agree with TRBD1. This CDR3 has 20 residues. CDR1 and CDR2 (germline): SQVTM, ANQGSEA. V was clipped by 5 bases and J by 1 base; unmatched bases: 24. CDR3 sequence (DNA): TGCAGCGTTAAATCTAGGGTCAGGGGGAATGTAATAATGGGCACAGATACGCAGTATTTT. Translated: CSVKSRVRGNVIMGTDTQYF.

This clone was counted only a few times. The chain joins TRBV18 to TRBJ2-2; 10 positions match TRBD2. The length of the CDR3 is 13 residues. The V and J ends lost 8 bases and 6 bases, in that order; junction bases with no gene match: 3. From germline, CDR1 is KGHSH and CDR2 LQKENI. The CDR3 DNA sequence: TGTGCCAGCCTGCTAGCGGGAGCCGGGGAGCTGTTTTTT. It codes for CASLLAGAGELFF. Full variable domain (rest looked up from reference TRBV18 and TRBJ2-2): NAGVMQNPRHLVRRRGQEARLRCSPMKGHSHVYWYRQLPEEGLKFMVYLQKENIIDESGMPKERFSAEFPKEGPSILRIQQVVRGDSAAYFCASLLAGAGELFFGEGSRLTVL.

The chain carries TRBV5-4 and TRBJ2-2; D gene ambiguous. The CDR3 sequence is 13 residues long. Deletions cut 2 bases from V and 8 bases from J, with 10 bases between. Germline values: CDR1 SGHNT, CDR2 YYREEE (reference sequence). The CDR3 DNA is TGTGCCAGCAGCTTAGTTAGTTCGGGGGAGCTGTTTTTT. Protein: CASSLVSSGELFF.

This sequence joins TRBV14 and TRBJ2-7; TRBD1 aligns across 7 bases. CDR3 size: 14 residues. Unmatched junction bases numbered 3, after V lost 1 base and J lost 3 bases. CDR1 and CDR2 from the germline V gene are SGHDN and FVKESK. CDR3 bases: TGTGCCAGCAGCCAAGGGACAGGAAGCTACGAGCAGTACTTC. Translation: CASSQGTGSYEQYF.

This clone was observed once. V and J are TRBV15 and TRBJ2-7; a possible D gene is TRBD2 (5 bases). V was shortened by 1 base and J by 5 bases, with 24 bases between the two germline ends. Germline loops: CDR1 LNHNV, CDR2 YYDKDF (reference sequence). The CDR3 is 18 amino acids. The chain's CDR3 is CATSRAPVLWELIDEQYF. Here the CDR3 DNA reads TGTGCCACCAGCAGAGCGCCGGTGCTCTGGGAGCTTATCGACGAGCAGTACTTC.

The CDR3 DNA follows: TGTGCCAGCAGTTACGTGGCTAGCGATTCAGATACGCAGTATTTT. Its protein is CASSYVASDSDTQYF. The chain employs TRBV6-5 and TRBJ2-3; D may be TRBD2 (6 bases). Germline V gives CDR1 MNHEY, CDR2 SVGAGI. V dropped 2 bases and J dropped 4 bases, with 13 bases sitting between them. This CDR3 has 15 residues.

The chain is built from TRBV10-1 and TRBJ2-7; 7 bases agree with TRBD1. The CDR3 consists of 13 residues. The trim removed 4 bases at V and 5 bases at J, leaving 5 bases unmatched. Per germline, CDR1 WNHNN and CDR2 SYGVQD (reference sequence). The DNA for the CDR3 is TGCGCCAGCAGTGGGACGACAGGGAACGAGCAGTACTTC. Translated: CASSGTTGNEQYF.

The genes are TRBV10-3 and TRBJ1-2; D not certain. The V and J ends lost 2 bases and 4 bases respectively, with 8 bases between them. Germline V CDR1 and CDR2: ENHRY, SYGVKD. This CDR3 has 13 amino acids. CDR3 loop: CAISEVQVYGYTF. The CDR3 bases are TGTGCCATCAGTGAGGTCCAGGTCTATGGCTACACCTTC.

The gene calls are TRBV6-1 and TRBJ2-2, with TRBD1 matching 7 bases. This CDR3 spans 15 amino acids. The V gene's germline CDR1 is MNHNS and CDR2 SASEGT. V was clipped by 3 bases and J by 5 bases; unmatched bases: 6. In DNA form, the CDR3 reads TGTGCCAGCAGTGACGGCACAGGGGCTACCGGGGAGCTGTTTTTT. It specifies CASSDGTGATGELFF.

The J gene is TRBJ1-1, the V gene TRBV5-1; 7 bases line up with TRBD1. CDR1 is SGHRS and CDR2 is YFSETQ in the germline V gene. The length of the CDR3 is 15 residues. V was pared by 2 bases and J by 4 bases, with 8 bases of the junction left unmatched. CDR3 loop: CASSFTGADGTEAFF. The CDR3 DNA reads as TGCGCCAGCAGCTTCACAGGGGCGGACGGCACTGAAGCTTTCTTT.

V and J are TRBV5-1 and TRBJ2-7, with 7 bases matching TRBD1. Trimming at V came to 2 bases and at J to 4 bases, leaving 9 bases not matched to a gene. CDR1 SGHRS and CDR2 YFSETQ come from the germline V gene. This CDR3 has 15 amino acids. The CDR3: CASSFDREDRYEQYF. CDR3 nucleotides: TGCGCCAGCAGCTTTGACAGGGAAGATAGATACGAGCAGTACTTC.

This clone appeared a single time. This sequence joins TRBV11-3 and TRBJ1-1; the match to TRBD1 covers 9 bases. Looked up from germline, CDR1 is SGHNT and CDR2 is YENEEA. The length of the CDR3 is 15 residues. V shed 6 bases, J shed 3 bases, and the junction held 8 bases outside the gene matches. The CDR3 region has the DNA TGTGCCAGCAGGCGCGACAGGGGGTATGACACTGAAGCTTTCTTT. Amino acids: CASRRDRGYDTEAFF.

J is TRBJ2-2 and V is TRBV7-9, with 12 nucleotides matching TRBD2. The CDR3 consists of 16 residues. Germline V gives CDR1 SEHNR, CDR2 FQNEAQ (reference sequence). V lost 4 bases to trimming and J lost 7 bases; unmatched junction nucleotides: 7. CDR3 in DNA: TGTGCCAGCAGCTCTAGCGGGAGGGCCCCCGGCGGGGAGCTGTTTTTT. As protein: CASSSSGRAPGGELFF.

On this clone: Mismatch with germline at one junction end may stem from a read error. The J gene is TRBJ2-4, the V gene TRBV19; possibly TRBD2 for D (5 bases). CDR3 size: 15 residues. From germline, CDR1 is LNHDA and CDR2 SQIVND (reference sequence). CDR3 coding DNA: TGTGCCAGTAGTATAGTGGAGGCGGCCAGAAACATTCAGTACTTC. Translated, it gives CASSIVEAARNIQYF.

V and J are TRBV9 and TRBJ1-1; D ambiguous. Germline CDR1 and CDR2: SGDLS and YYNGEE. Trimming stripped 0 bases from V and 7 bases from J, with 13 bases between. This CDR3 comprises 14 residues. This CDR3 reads CASSVAIDLGEAFF. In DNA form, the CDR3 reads TGTGCCAGCAGCGTAGCGATAGATCTTGGTGAAGCTTTCTTT.

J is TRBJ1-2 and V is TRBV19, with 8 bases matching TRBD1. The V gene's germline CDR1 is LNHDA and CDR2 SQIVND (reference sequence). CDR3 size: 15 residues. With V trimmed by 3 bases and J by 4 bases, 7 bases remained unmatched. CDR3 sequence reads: CASSMTGTGAYGYTF. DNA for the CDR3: TGTGCCAGTAGTATGACCGGGACAGGAGCCTATGGCTACACCTTC.

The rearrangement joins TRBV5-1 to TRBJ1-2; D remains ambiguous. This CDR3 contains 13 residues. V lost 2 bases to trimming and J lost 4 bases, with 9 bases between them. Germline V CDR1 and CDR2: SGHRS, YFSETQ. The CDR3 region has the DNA TGCGCCAGCAGCTTTGAGGGAACCTATGGCTACACCTTC. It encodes CASSFEGTYGYTF.

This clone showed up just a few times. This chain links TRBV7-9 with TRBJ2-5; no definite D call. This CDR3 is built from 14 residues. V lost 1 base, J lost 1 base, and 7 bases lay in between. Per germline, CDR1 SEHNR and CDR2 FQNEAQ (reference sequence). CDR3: CASSLGTVQETQYF. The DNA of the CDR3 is TGTGCCAGCAGCTTAGGAACAGTCCAAGAGACCCAGTACTTC.

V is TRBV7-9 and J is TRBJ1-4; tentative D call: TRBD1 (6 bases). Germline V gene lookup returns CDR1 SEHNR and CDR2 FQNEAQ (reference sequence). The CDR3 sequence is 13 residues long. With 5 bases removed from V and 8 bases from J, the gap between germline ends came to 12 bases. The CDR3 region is CASSTRQEEKLFF. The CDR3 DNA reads TGTGCCAGCAGCACTAGACAGGAAGAAAAACTGTTTTTT.

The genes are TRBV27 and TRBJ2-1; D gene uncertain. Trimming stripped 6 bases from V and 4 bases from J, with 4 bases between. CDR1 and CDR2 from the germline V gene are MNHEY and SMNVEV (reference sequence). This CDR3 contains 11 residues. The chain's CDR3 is CASRLYNEQFF. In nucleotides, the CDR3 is TGTGCCAGCAGGCTATACAATGAGCAGTTCTTC.

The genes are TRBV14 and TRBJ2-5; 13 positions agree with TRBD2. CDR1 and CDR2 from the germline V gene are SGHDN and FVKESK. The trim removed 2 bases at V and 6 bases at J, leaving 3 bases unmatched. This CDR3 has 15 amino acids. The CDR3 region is CASSQWGTSGKTQYF. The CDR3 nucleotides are TGTGCCAGCAGCCAATGGGGGACTAGCGGGAAGACCCAGTACTTC.

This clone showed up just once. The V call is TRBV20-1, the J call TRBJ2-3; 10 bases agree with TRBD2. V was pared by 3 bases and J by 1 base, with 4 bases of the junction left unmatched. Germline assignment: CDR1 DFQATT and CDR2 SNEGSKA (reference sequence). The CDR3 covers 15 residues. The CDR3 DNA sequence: TGCAGTGCTAGTCGGACTAGCGGTGGCACAGATACGCAGTATTTT. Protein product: CSASRTSGGTDTQYF.

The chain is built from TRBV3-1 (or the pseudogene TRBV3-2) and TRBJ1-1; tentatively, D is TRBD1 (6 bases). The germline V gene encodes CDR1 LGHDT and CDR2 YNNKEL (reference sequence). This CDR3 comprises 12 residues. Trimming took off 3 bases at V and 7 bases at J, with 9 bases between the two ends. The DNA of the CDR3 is TGTGCCAGCAGCCATTTGACAGGTGAAGCTTTCTTT. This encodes CASSHLTGEAFF.